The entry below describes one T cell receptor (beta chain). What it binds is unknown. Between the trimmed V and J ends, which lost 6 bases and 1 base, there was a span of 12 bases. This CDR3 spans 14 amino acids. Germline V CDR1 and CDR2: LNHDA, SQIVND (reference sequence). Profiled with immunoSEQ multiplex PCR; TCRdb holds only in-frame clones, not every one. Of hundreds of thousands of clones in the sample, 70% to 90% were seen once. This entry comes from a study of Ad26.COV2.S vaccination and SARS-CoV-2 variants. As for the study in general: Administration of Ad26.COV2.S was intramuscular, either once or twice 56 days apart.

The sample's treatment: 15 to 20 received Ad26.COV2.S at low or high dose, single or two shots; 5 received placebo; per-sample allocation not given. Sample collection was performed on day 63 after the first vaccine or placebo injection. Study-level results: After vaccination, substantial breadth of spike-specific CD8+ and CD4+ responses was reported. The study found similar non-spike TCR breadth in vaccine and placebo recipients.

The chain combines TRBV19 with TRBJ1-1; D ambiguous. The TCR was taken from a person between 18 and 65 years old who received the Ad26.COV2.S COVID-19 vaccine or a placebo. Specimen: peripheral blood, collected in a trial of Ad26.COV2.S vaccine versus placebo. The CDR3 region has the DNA TGTGCCAGTAGGAAAACTCCGGAGAACACTGAAGCTTTCTTT. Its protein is CASRKTPENTEAFF.